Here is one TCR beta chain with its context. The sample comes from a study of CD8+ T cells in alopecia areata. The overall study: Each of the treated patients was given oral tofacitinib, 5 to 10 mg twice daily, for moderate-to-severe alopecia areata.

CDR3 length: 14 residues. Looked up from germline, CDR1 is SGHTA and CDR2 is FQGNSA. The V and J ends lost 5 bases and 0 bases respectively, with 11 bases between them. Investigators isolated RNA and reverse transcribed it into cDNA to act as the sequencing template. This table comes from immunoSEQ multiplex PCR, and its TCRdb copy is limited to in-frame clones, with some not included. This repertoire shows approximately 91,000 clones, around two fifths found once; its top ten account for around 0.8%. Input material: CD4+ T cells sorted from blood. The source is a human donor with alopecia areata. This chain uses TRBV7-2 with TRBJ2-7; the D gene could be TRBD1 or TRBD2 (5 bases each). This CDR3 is CASSPGTVSYEQYF. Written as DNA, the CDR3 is TGTGCCAGCAGCCCAGGGACGGTCTCCTACGAGCAGTACTTC.